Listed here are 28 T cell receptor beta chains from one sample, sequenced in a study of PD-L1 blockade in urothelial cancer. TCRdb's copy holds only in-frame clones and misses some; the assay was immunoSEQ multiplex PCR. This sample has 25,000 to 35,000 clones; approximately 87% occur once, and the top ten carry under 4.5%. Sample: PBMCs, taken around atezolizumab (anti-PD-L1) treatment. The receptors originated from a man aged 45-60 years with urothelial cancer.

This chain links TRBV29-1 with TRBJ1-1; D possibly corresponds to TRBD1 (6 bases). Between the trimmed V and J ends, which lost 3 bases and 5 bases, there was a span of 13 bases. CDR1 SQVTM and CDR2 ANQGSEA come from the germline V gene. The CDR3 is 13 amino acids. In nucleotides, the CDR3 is TGCAGCGTTGATAGAACAGGGTGGACTGAAGCTTTCTTT. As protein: CSVDRTGWTEAFF.

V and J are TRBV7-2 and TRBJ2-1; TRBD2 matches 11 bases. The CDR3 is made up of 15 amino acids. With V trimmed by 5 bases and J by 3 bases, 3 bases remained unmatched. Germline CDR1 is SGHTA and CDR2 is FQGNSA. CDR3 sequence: CASSRLAGGYNEQFF. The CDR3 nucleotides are TGTGCCAGCAGCAGGCTAGCGGGAGGCTACAATGAGCAGTTCTTC.

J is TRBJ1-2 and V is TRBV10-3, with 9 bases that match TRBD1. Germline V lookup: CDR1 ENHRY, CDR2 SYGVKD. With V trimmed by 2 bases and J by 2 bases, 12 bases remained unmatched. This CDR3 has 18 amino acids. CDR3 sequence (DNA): TGTGCCATCAGTGAGACTGGGGGACAGGGTCGAGGAAACTATGGCTACACCTTC. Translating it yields CAISETGGQGRGNYGYTF.

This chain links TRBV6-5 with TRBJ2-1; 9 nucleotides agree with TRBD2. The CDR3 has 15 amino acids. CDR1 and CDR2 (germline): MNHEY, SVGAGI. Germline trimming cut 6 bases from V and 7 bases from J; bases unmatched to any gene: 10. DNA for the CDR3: TGTGCCAGCAGATTAGCGGGGGTACGGCTAAATGAGCAGTTCTTC. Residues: CASRLAGVRLNEQFF.

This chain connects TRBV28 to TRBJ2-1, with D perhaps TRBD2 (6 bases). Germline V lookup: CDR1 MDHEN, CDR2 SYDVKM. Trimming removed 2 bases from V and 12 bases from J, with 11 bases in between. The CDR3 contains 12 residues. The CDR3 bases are TGTGCCAGCAGTTTAAGAGGGAGGTGGCAGTTCTTC. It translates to CASSLRGRWQFF.

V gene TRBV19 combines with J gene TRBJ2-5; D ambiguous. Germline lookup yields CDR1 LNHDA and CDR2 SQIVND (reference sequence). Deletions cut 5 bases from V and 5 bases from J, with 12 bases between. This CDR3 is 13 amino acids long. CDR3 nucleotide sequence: TGTGCCAGTAGTGTCGAACTCACGGAGACCCAGTACTTC. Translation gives CASSVELTETQYF. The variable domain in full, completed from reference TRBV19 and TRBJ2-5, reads DGGITQSPKYLFRKEGQNVTLSCEQNLNHDAMYWYRQDPGQGLRLIYYSQIVNDFQKGDIAEGYSVSREKKESFPLTVTSAQKNPTAFYLCASSVELTETQYFGPGTRLLVL.

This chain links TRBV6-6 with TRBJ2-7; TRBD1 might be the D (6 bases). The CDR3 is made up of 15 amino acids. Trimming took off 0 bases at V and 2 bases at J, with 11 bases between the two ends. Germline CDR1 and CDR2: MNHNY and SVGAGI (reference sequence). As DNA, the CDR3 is TGTGCCAGCAGTTACTCGGGTCAGGGGCCCTACGAGCAGTACTTC. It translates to CASSYSGQGPYEQYF.

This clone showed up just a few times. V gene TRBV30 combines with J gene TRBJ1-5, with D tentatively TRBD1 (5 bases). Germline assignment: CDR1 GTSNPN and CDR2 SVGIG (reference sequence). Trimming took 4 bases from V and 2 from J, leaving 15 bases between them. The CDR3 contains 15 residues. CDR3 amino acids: CAWTVGGLGNQPQHF. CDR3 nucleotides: TGTGCCTGGACTGTCGGGGGGTTGGGCAATCAGCCCCAGCATTTT.

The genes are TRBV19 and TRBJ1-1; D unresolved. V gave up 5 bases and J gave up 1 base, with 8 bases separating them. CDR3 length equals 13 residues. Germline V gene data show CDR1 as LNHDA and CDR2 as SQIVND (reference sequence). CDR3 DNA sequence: TGTGCCAGTAGTTTCACCGGGAACACTGAAGCTTTCTTT. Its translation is CASSFTGNTEAFF.

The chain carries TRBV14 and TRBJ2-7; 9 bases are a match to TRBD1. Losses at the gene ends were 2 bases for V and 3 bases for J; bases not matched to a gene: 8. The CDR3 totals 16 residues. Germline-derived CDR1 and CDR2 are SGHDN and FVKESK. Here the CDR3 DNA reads TGTGCCAGCAGCCAAAGGAACACAGGGGGCATCTACGAGCAGTACTTC. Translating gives CASSQRNTGGIYEQYF.

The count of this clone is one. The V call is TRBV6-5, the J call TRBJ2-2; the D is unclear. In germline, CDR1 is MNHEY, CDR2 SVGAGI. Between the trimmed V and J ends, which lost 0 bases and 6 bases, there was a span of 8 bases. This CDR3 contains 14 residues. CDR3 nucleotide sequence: TGTGCCAGCAGTTACTCCGTAGCTCCCGGGGAGCTGTTTTTT. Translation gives CASSYSVAPGELFF.

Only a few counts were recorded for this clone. CDR3 sequence reads: CASSVPGIAHEQYF. CDR3 DNA sequence: TGTGCCAGCAGCGTACCAGGGATAGCCCACGAGCAGTACTTC. The chain has TRBV5-6 and TRBJ2-7; D perhaps matches TRBD1 (5 bases). Germline V CDR1 and CDR2: SGHDT, YYEEEE. Trimming shortened V by 4 bases and J by 5 bases, and 16 bases separated the two germline ends. This CDR3 spans 14 amino acids.

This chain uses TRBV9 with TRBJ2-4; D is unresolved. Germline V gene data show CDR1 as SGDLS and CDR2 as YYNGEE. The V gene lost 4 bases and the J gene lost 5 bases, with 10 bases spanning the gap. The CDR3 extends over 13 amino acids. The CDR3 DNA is TGTGCCAGCAGCCCCGGTGCCGAAAACATTCAGTACTTC. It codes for CASSPGAENIQYF.

The CDR3 DNA is TGTGCCAGCAGCTTGGCGGCAGGGGGCTACGAGCAGTACTTC. This gives the protein CASSLAAGGYEQYF. The chain carries TRBV5-5 and TRBJ2-7; TRBD1 agrees at 7 bases. Looked up from germline, CDR1 is SGHKS and CDR2 is YYEKEE (reference sequence). There are 14 residues in the CDR3. V was pared by 0 bases and J by 3 bases, with 3 bases of the junction left unmatched.

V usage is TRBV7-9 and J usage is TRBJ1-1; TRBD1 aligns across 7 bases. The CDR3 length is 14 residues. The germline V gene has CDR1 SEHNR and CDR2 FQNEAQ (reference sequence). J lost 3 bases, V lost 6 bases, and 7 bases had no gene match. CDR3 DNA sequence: TGTGCCAGCAGTCCAGGGGGTGAGGACACTGAAGCTTTCTTT. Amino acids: CASSPGGEDTEAFF.

The CDR3 DNA is TGTGCCAGCAGCACAGGGGTAGCTGAAGCTTTCTTT. Protein: CASSTGVAEAFF. The V and J genes are TRBV7-9 and TRBJ1-1, with 7 bases identical to TRBD1. CDR1 is SEHNR, CDR2 FQNEAQ, per germline (reference sequence). CDR3 length: 12 amino acids. V shed 5 bases and J 6 bases; nucleotides not matched to a gene: 3.

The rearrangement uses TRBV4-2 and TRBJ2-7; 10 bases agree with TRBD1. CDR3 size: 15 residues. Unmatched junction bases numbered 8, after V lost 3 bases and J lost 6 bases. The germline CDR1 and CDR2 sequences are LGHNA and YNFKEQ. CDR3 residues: CASSQPDRGRSEQYF. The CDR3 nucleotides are TGTGCCAGCAGCCAGCCCGACAGGGGGCGAAGCGAGCAGTACTTC.

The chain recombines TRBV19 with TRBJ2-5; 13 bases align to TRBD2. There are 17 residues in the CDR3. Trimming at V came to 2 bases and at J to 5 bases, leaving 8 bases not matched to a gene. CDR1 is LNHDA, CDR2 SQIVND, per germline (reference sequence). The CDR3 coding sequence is TGTGCCAGTAGTATAATGGTGACTAGCGGGGGGATGGAGACCCAGTACTTC. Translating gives CASSIMVTSGGMETQYF.

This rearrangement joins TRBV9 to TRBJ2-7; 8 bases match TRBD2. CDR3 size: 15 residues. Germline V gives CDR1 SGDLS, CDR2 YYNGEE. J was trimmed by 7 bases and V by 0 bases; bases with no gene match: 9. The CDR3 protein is CASSVGAARGGEQYF. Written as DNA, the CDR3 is TGTGCCAGCAGCGTAGGAGCTGCTCGCGGGGGGGAGCAGTACTTC.

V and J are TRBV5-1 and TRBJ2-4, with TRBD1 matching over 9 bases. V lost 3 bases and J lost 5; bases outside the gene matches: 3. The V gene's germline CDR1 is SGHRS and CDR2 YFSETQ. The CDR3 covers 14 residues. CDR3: CASSSGQGQNIQYF. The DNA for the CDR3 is TGCGCCAGCAGCTCGGGACAGGGCCAAAACATTCAGTACTTC.

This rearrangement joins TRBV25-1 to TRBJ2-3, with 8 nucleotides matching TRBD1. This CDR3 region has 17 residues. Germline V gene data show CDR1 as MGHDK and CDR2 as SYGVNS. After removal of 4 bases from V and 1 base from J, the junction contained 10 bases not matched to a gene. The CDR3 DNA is TGTGCCAGCAGTGGTCTCCGGACAGGGCAACGCACAGATACGCAGTATTTT. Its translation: CASSGLRTGQRTDTQYF. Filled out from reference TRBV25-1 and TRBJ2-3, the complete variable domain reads EADIYQTPRYLVIGTGKKITLECSQTMGHDKMYWYQQDPGMELHLIHYSYGVNSTEKGDLSSESTVSRIRTEHFPLTLESARPSHTSQYLCASSGLRTGQRTDTQYFGPGTRLTVL.

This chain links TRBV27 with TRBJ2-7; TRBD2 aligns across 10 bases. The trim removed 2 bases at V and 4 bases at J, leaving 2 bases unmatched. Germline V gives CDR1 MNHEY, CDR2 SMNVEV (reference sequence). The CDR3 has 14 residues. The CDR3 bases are TGTGCCAGCAGTTTACTAGCGGGAGCTTACGAGCAGTACTTC. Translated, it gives CASSLLAGAYEQYF.

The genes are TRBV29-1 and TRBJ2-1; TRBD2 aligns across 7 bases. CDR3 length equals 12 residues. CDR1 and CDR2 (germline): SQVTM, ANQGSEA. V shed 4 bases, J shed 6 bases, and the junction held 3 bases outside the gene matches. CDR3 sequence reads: CSVGASGNEQFF. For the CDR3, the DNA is TGCAGCGTTGGGGCTAGCGGCAATGAGCAGTTCTTC.

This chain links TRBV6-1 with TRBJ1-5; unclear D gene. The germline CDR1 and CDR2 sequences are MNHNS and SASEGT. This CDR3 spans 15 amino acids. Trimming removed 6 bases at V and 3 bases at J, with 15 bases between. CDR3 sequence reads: CASRPLDILNQPQHF. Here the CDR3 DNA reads TGTGCCAGCAGGCCTTTAGACATACTCAATCAGCCCCAGCATTTT.

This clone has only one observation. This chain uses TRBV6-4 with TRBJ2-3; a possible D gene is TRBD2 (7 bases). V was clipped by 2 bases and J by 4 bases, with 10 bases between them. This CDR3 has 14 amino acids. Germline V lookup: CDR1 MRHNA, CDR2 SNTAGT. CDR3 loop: CASSDRGGADTQYF. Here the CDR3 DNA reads TGTGCCAGCAGTGACAGGGGGGGGGCAGATACGCAGTATTTT.

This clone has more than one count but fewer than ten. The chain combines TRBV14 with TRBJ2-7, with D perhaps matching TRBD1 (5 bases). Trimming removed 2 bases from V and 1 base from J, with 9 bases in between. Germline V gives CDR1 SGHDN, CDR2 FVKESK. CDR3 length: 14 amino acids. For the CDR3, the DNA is TGTGCCAGCAGCCAATTTGCAGGGTCCTACGAGCAGTACTTC. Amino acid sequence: CASSQFAGSYEQYF.

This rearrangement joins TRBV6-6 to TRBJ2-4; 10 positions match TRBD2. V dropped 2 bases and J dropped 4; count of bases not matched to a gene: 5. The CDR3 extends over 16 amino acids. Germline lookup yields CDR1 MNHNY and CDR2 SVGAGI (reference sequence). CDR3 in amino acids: CASSYVAGGPKNIQYF. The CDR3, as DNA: TGTGCCAGCAGTTACGTAGCGGGAGGCCCTAAAAACATTCAGTACTTC.

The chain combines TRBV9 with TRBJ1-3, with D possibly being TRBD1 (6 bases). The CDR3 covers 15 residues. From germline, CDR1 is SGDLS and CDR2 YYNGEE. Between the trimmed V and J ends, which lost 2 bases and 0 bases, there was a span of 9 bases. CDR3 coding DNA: TGTGCCAGCAGCGTTGAACAGGGCTCTGGAAACACCATATATTTT. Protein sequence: CASSVEQGSGNTIYF. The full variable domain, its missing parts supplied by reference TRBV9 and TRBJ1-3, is DSGVTQTPKHLITATGQRVTLRCSPRSGDLSVYWYQQSLDQGLQFLIQYYNGEERAKGNILERFSAQQFPDLHSELNLSSLELGDSALYFCASSVEQGSGNTIYFGEGSWLTVV.